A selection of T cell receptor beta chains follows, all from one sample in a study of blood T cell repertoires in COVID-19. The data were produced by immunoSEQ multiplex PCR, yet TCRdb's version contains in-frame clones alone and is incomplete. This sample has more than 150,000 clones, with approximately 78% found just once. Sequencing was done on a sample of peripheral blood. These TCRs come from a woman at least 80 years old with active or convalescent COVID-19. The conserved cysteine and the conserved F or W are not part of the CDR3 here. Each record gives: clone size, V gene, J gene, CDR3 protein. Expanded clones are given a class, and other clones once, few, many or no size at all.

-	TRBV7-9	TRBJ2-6	ASSRGQANVLT
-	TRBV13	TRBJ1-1	ASSLGQGASTEAF
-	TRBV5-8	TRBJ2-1	ASSSDRPHYNEQF
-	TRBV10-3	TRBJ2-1	AIKGTGPNEQF
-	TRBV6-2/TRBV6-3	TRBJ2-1	ASSYTFGLNNEQF
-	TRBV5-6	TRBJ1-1	ASSLRGADTEAF
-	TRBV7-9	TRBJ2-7	ASSPRRVQGYEQY
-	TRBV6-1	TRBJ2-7	ASSEDGRSPAAYEQY
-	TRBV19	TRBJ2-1	ASTSPPGTGTYNEQF
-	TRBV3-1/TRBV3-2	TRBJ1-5	ASSGTGNQPQH
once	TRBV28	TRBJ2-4	ASSPGTENIQY
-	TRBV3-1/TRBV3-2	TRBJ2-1	ASSQASGRHNEQF
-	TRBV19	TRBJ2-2	ASSIVSGSGELF
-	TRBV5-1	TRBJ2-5	ASSFSSGGYQETQY
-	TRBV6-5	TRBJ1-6	ASNPRGPDNSPLH
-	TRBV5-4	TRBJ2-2	ASSFPGQGRGELF
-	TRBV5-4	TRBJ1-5	ASSLDGYQPQH
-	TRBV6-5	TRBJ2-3	ASSYLAGVEDTQY
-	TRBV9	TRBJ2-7	ASSVERGEQY
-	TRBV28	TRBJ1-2	ASSYDNGYT
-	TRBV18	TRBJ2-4	ASSPSGYAKNIQY
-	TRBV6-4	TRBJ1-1	ASSVQENTEAF
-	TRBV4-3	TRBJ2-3	ASSHAGQGVRVGTDTQY
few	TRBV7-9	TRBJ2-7	ASLPPGTDYEQY
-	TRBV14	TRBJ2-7	ASSLGYPFGEQY
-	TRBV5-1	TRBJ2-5	ASSDGEIGETQY
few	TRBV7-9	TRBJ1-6	ASSLAMGLSPLH
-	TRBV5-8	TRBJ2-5	ASSLGQATGETQY
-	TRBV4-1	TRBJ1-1	ASSQDGGLNTEAF
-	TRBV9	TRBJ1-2	ASSVGQGNYGYT
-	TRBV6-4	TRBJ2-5	ASSEGLAVQETQY
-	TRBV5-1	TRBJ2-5	ASSLEGQGYETQY
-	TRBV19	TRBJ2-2	ASSQGTSGSNTGELF
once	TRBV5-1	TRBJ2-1	ASSWTGENYNEQF
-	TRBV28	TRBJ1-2	ASSLGERGYT
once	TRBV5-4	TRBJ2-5	ARPTMDRLLQETQY
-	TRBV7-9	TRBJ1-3	ASSLALSPSGVIY
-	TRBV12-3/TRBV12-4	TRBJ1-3	ASSLSLGHTIY
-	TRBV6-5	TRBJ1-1	ASKTGGGTEAF
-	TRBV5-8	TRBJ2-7	ASSAGQGPYEQY
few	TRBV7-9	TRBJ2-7	ASSLVENPYEQY
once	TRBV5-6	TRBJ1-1	ASSVRSTHMNTEAF
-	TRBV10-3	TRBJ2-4	AISEQGPLAKNIQY
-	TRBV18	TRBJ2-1	ASSLTDRGTNEQF
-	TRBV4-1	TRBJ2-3	ASSQEGPSGGADTQY
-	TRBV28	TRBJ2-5	ASSGRTRGVQETQY
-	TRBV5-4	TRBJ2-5	ASSLALQAQETQY
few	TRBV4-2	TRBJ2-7	ASSRFTGTGGDEQY
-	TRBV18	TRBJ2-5	ASSPTADQETQY
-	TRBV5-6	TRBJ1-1	ASRSFWGGEANTEAF
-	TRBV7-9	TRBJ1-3	ASSSYIIEGVYSGNTIY
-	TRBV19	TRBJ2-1	ASSPSQAVYNEQF